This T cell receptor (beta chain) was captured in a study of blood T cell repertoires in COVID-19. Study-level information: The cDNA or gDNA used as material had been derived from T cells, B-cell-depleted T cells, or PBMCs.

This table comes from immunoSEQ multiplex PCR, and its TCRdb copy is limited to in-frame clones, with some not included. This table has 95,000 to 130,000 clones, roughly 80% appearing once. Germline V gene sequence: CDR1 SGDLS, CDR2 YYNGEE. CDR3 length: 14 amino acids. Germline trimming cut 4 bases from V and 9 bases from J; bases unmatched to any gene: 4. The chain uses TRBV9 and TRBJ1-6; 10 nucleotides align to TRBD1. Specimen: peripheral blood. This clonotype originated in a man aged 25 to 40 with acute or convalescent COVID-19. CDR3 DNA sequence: TGTGCCAGCAGCTCGACAGGGGGCGTTTCACCCCTCCACTTT. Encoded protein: CASSSTGGVSPLHF. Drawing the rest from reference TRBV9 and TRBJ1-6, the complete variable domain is DSGVTQTPKHLITATGQRVTLRCSPRSGDLSVYWYQQSLDQGLQFLIQYYNGEERAKGNILERFSAQQFPDLHSELNLSSLELGDSALYFCASSSTGGVSPLHFGNGTRLTVT.